One and the same sample provided the 27 T cell receptor beta chains below, sequenced in a study of graft-versus-host responses after intestinal transplantation. These receptors' antigens are unknown. The assay was immunoSEQ multiplex PCR, and TCRdb's table has in-frame clones only and misses some. Of over 100,000 clones listed, 85% to 95% are singletons. This specimen consisted of unstimulated CD4+ T cells sorted from spleen or lymph node cells, obtained before intestinal transplant. All receptors derive from a human donor who received an intestinal transplant.

The V gene is TRBV15, the J gene TRBJ2-5, with D tentatively TRBD1 or TRBD2 (7 bases each). The V gene lost 1 base and the J gene lost 2 bases, with 14 bases spanning the gap. CDR1 LNHNV and CDR2 YYDKDF come from the germline V gene (reference sequence). The CDR3 is 16 residues long. CDR3 in amino acids: CATSRAGGELQETQYF. CDR3 nucleotide sequence: TGTGCCACCAGCAGAGCAGGGGGGGAGCTACAAGAGACCCAGTACTTC.

This clone was seen just once. The chain uses TRBV10-2 and TRBJ2-5; weak D call: TRBD1 (5 bases). The germline CDR1 and CDR2 sequences are WSHSY and SAAADI. The ends were cut back, 0 bases at V and 1 base at J, with 18 bases in the middle. The CDR3 is 18 amino acids. The CDR3 spells CASSESISTGRSQETQYF. CDR3 bases: TGCGCCAGCAGTGAGTCGATTTCAACAGGAAGATCCCAAGAGACCCAGTACTTC.

The rearrangement uses TRBV11-2 and TRBJ2-1; the match to TRBD2 covers 13 bases. The CDR3 contains 15 residues. Germline loops: CDR1 SGHAT, CDR2 FQNNGV. The V gene end was trimmed by 3 bases and the J gene end by 6 bases; junction bases not matched to a gene: 2. CDR3 bases: TGTGCCAGCAGCTTCACTAGCGGGAGGGTCAATGAGCAGTTCTTC. It translates to CASSFTSGRVNEQFF.

The J gene is TRBJ1-3, the V gene TRBV6-1; D gene unclear. CDR1 is MNHNS, CDR2 SASEGT, per germline. Between the trimmed V and J ends, which lost 6 bases and 4 bases, there was a span of 16 bases. The CDR3 is made up of 15 amino acids. In nucleotides, the CDR3 is TGTGCCAGCAGGGCCGATGGGGTTTCAGGAAACACCATATATTTT. Protein sequence: CASRADGVSGNTIYF.

V gene TRBV10-1 combines with J gene TRBJ2-7; the D is unclear. In germline, CDR1 is WNHNN, CDR2 SYGVQD (reference sequence). This CDR3 is built from 14 residues. V was shortened by 0 bases and J by 0 bases, with 6 bases between the two germline ends. DNA for the CDR3: TGCGCCAGCAGTGAGTCGTTAGGCTCCTACGAGCAGTACTTC. Translation gives CASSESLGSYEQYF.

This clone was detected only once. The chain uses TRBV25-1 and TRBJ1-4; D is uncertain. Trimming left V 2 bases short and J 7 bases short, with 14 bases between. CDR1 MGHDK and CDR2 SYGVNS come from the germline V gene. The CDR3 extends over 15 amino acids. This CDR3 reads CASSEGVGMGEKLFF. The CDR3 bases are TGTGCCAGCAGTGAAGGGGTAGGGATGGGTGAAAAACTGTTTTTT.

This sequence joins TRBV6-5 and TRBJ2-5; D call uncertain. CDR1 and CDR2 from the germline V gene are MNHEY and SVGAGI. V lost 4 bases and J 1 base, leaving 13 bases between the germline ends. The CDR3 has 15 residues. For the CDR3, the DNA is TGTGCCAGCAGTTTGGTGCTCTCATCCCAAGAGACCCAGTACTTC. Translating gives CASSLVLSSQETQYF.

The V and J genes are TRBV10-2 and TRBJ1-1; D gene uncertain. The germline V and J ends were trimmed by 5 bases and 11 bases, with 15 bases remaining between them. The CDR3 runs 12 residues. Germline CDR1 and CDR2: WSHSY and SAAADI. Here the CDR3 reads CASSLREGAAFF. In DNA form, the CDR3 reads TGCGCCAGCAGTTTACGAGAGGGAGCCGCTTTCTTT.

The CDR3: CSVDFSTNTGELFF. As DNA, the CDR3 is TGCAGCGTCGACTTCTCTACGAACACCGGGGAGCTGTTTTTT. The genes are TRBV29-1 and TRBJ2-2, with D uncertain. This CDR3 spans 14 amino acids. Per the germline V gene, CDR1 is SQVTM and CDR2 is ANQGSEA. The V gene lost 6 bases and the J gene lost 0 bases, with 11 bases spanning the gap.

There are a few counts of this clone. The junction departs from germline at one end; a sequencing error may be responsible. The genes are TRBV7-9 and TRBJ1-3; no firm D call. Germline lookup yields CDR1 SEHNR and CDR2 FQNEAQ (reference sequence). The CDR3 spans 12 residues. The CDR3 sequence is CASSSSRNTIYF. The CDR3 bases are TGTGCCTCGTCCAGCTCTAGAAACACCATATATTTT.

The rearrangement links TRBV5-1 to TRBJ2-1; no clear D. Deletions cut 0 bases from V and 5 bases from J, with 6 bases between. CDR1 and CDR2 from the germline V gene are SGHRS and YFSETQ. The CDR3 is made up of 13 amino acids. The CDR3 DNA reads TGCGCCAGCAGCTTGGAAGGAAACAATGAGCAGTTCTTC. Amino acids: CASSLEGNNEQFF.

J is TRBJ1-1 and V is TRBV27; tentative D call: TRBD1 (6 bases). CDR1 and CDR2 (germline): MNHEY, SMNVEV (reference sequence). The CDR3 runs to 11 residues. Trimming removed 6 bases from V and 8 bases from J, with 10 bases in between. The chain's CDR3 is CASSQGGEAFF. DNA for the CDR3: TGTGCCAGCAGCCAAGGGGGGGAAGCTTTCTTT.

This clone has a single count. The chain uses TRBV11-3 and TRBJ2-4; tentative D call: TRBD2 (5 bases). The germline CDR1 and CDR2 sequences are SGHNT and YENEEA. The V end was cut by 0 bases, the J end by 8 bases, with 14 bases between. The CDR3 totals 15 residues. CDR3 loop: CASSLDGHPGDIQYF. In DNA, the CDR3 is TGTGCCAGCAGCTTAGATGGGCACCCCGGGGACATTCAGTACTTC.

J is TRBJ2-3 and V is TRBV7-3; no reliable D call. V lost 7 bases and J 4 bases, leaving 18 bases between the germline ends. This CDR3 has 15 amino acids. The germline CDR1 and CDR2 sequences are SGHTA and FQGTGA. DNA of the CDR3: TGTGCCAGCACCCAAGTAGGACCCGGGCCAGATACGCAGTATTTT. Encoded protein: CASTQVGPGPDTQYF.

This clone has only one observation. The V and J genes are TRBV6-1 and TRBJ1-6; TRBD1 might be the D (5 bases). This CDR3 comprises 12 residues. Trimming took off 3 bases at V and 10 bases at J, with 7 bases between the two ends. Germline assignment: CDR1 MNHNS and CDR2 SASEGT. The CDR3 coding sequence is TGTGCCAGCAGTGAGGGGCTATCACCCCTCCACTTT. It is translated as CASSEGLSPLHF.

The chain recombines TRBV29-1 with TRBJ1-1; maybe TRBD1 (6 bases). Germline V gene sequence: CDR1 SQVTM, CDR2 ANQGSEA. This CDR3 region has 14 residues. V was cut by 8 bases and J by 6 bases, with 22 bases left in between. CDR3 region: CSIRPAGQSSEAFF. CDR3 DNA sequence: TGCAGCATTCGCCCGGCCGGACAGTCTTCTGAAGCTTTCTTT.

The V call is TRBV7-8, the J call TRBJ2-1; D is possibly TRBD2 (5 bases). V lost 2 bases, J lost 5 bases, and 19 bases lay in between. The CDR3 consists of 17 residues. Germline assignment: CDR1 SGHVS and CDR2 FQNEAQ. The CDR3 DNA follows: TGTGCCAGCAGCTTATTCTTGCTAGCTGTGGGAAACAATGAGCAGTTCTTC. Amino acid sequence: CASSLFLLAVGNNEQFF.

J is TRBJ2-2 and V is TRBV25-1; 11 nucleotides line up with TRBD2. The CDR3 runs 17 residues. The trim removed 6 bases at V and 6 bases at J, leaving 12 bases unmatched. CDR1 is MGHDK, CDR2 SYGVNS, per germline. The CDR3 sequence: CASSPFTLAGEAGELFF. The CDR3 nucleotides read TGTGCCAGCAGCCCCTTTACACTAGCGGGAGAAGCCGGGGAGCTGTTTTTT.

This chain links TRBV28 with TRBJ1-3; D is possibly TRBD1 (6 bases). The V gene lost 2 bases and the J gene lost 2 bases, with 13 bases spanning the gap. CDR3 length: 16 amino acids. Germline lookup yields CDR1 MDHEN and CDR2 SYDVKM. CDR3 protein: CASSLPPGGPGNTIYF. The CDR3 bases are TGTGCCAGCAGTTTACCCCCGGGGGGGCCTGGAAACACCATATATTTT.

J is TRBJ2-2 and V is TRBV6-5, with D perhaps TRBD1 (5 bases). V shed 7 bases and J shed 1 base, with 10 bases lying between them. The germline V gene has CDR1 MNHEY and CDR2 SVGAGI. This CDR3 spans 14 amino acids. The CDR3 spells CASKGQLNTGELFF. The CDR3 coding sequence is TGTGCCAGCAAGGGGCAGCTGAACACCGGGGAGCTGTTTTTT.

V is TRBV28 and J is TRBJ2-3, with D uncertain. V lost 2 bases and J 6 bases, leaving 12 bases between the germline ends. Germline CDR1 MDHEN, CDR2 SYDVKM. The CDR3 contains 14 residues. Here the CDR3 DNA reads TGTGCCAGCAGTTTAACGTCCGGTGGCGATACGCAGTATTTT. Translated, it gives CASSLTSGGDTQYF.

The rearrangement uses TRBV23-1 and TRBJ2-5, with 10 bases that match TRBD1. TRBV23-1 is an open reading frame whose function is uncertain. With V trimmed by 5 bases and J by 5 bases, 8 bases remained unmatched. The CDR3 runs to 15 residues. The DNA of the CDR3 is TGCGCCAGCAGTACGACAGGGGGCGAGGTGGAGACCCAGTACTTC. Protein sequence: CASSTTGGEVETQYF.

This chain uses TRBV5-1 with TRBJ2-1; TRBD1 might be the D (5 bases). The CDR3 is 13 amino acids. V lost 2 bases to trimming and J lost 5 bases, with 8 bases between them. The germline gives CDR1 SGHRS, CDR2 YFSETQ. In DNA form, the CDR3 reads TGCGCCAGCAGCTTACGCAGGGACAATGAGCAGTTCTTC. It encodes CASSLRRDNEQFF.

The chain joins TRBV7-2 to TRBJ2-5; 8 nucleotides line up with TRBD1. The V segment lost 4 bases and the J segment 5 bases; nucleotides outside the gene matches: 12. Germline values: CDR1 SGHTA, CDR2 FQGNSA. The CDR3 spans 16 residues. The DNA of the CDR3 is TGTGCCAGCAGCTCAACGTCCAGGGGGCTGGGGGAGACCCAGTACTTC. Its translation is CASSSTSRGLGETQYF.

V is TRBV18 and J is TRBJ2-5, with D unresolved. CDR3 length: 14 residues. V lost 1 base, J lost 4 bases, and 10 bases lay in between. Germline lookup yields CDR1 KGHSH and CDR2 LQKENI. In DNA form, the CDR3 reads TGTGCCAGCTCACCACAAAACGACCGAGAGACCCAGTACTTC. Amino acids: CASSPQNDRETQYF.

The chain joins TRBV6-5 to TRBJ2-5; TRBD1 aligns across 7 bases. The CDR3 has 15 residues. Germline V gene lookup returns CDR1 MNHEY and CDR2 SVGAGI. J lost 2 bases, V lost 2 bases, and 5 bases had no gene match. CDR3 sequence (DNA): TGTGCCAGCAGTTACCACAGGGGTCAACAAGAGACCCAGTACTTC. Protein product: CASSYHRGQQETQYF.

The V and J genes are TRBV28 and TRBJ2-5, with TRBD1 matching over 9 bases. Germline CDR1 is MDHEN and CDR2 is SYDVKM. The CDR3 runs to 13 residues. V was clipped by 8 bases and J by 0 bases; unmatched bases: 1. The CDR3 protein is CASGQGNQETQYF. The CDR3 DNA sequence: TGTGCCAGCGGACAGGGGAACCAAGAGACCCAGTACTTC.